A selection of T cell receptor beta chains follows, all from one sample in a study of human T cells and chemical hapten exposure. One entry per CDR3 protein results from TCRdb running MiXCR on the RACE reads. In the table there are nearly 350,000 distinct CDR3 sequences, approximately 6.3% of which are singletons. Sequences were derived from whole blood, sampled in connection with sensitization to the hapten diphenylcyclopropenone (DPC). The receptor source for this set is a woman under 30 with alopecia areata. Some clones in this sample may be carry-over from other donors' samples. Each CDR3 is given with its conserved first and last residue. The D gene is left open where the match is weak. Size values are once, few and many counts, or a class for expanded clones, and some rows have none.

CASSPMGLAGGLYNEQFF	TGTGCCAGCAGTCCAATGGGACTAGCGGGGGGTCTGTACAATGAGCAGTTCTTC	TRBD2	TRBJ2-1	.	TRBV28
CASREGATNEKLFF	TGTGCCAGCAGGGAGGGGGCCACTAATGAAAAACTGTTTTTT	TRBD1	TRBJ1-4	.	TRBV25-1
CASSFGQGGLDEQFF	TGCGCCAGCAGCTTCGGACAGGGCGGGTTGGATGAGCAGTTCTTC	TRBD1	TRBJ2-1	many	TRBV5-1
CASSQGINSYNEQFF	TGCGCCAGCAGCCAGGGCATCAACTCCTACAATGAGCAGTTCTTC	.	TRBJ2-1	.	TRBV4-3
CVSRLTGGPEAFF	TGTGTCAGCAGACTAACAGGGGGCCCTGAAGCTTTCTTT	TRBD1	TRBJ1-1	.	TRBV6-2/TRBV6-3
CASSLGPGLSVDNEKLFF	TGTGCCAGCAGCTTGGGACCAGGGCTTTCTGTAGATAATGAAAAACTGTTTTTT	.	TRBJ1-4	.	TRBV5-6
CSARDQQGATYNEQFF	TGCAGTGCTAGAGATCAGCAGGGGGCCACCTACAATGAGCAGTTCTTC	TRBD1	TRBJ2-1	few	TRBV20-1
CATSIDRGRTDTQYF	TGTGCCACCAGCATCGACAGGGGCCGCACAGATACGCAGTATTTT	TRBD1	TRBJ2-3	few	TRBV15
CASGRTGEPGELFF	TGTGCCAGCGGACGGACAGGGGAGCCCGGGGAGCTGTTTTTT	TRBD1	TRBJ2-2	few	TRBV11-2
CASSGRTAPNTEAFF	TGTGCCAGCAGTGGGAGAACGGCCCCGAACACTGAAGCTTTCTTT	.	TRBJ1-1	.	TRBV12-3/TRBV12-4
CSASGGYNSPLHF	TGCAGTGCTAGCGGGGGGTATAATTCACCCCTCCACTTT	.	TRBJ1-6	.	TRBV20-1
CASSEEQGSSYEQYF	TGTGCCAGCAGTGAAGAACAGGGCAGCTCCTACGAGCAGTACTTC	.	TRBJ2-7	few	TRBV25-1
CSARTGGMRGNQPQHF	TGCAGTGCCAGGACAGGGGGCATGAGGGGCAATCAGCCCCAGCATTTT	TRBD1	TRBJ1-5	few	TRBV20-1
CASSSSDRMDMGAFF	TGTGCCAGCAGTTCCTCGGACAGGATGGACATGGGAGCTTTCTTT	TRBD1	TRBJ1-1	few	TRBV6-6
CASSEMLGGGVYEQYF	TGTGCCAGCAGTGAAATGTTAGGAGGGGGGGTGTACGAGCAGTACTTC	.	TRBJ2-7	.	TRBV2
CASSKVKASGNTIYF	TGTGCCAGCAGCAAGGTTAAGGCTTCTGGAAACACCATATATTTT	.	TRBJ1-3	few	TRBV21-1
CASSTGPTYEQYF	TGTGCCAGCAGCACAGGGCCAACCTACGAGCAGTACTTC	.	TRBJ2-7	few	TRBV7-6
CSAPGTGVSYEQYF	TGCAGTGCTCCCGGGACAGGGGTGTCTTACGAGCAGTACTTC	TRBD1	TRBJ2-7	few	TRBV20-1
CASSLRGRGTDTQYF	TGTGCCAGCAGTTTACGTGGCCGAGGCACAGATACGCAGTATTTT	.	TRBJ2-3	many	TRBV28
CASSEDKSIQYF	TGTGCCAGCAGCGAGGACAAAAGCATTCAGTACTTC	.	TRBJ2-4	.	TRBV7-6
CAIRPGQTYEQYF	TGTGCCATCAGGCCGGGACAGACCTACGAGCAGTACTTC	TRBD1	TRBJ2-7	.	TRBV10-3
CASREGGSSERFF	TGTGCCAGCAGGGAGGGAGGGTCCAGTGAGCGGTTCTTC	TRBD2	TRBJ2-1	.	TRBV28
CASRLADRNNSPLHF	TGTGCCAGCCGTCTAGCCGACAGGAATAATTCACCCCTCCACTTT	.	TRBJ1-6	few	TRBV12-3/TRBV12-4
CAIRTGGHGYTF	TGTGCCATCAGAACAGGGGGCCATGGCTACACCTTC	TRBD1	TRBJ1-2	few	TRBV10-3
CAISKTSDEQYF	TGTGCCATCAGCAAGACATCGGACGAGCAGTACTTC	.	TRBJ2-7	many	TRBV10-3
CASTDLGSTDTQYF	TGTGCCAGCACTGACTTGGGAAGCACAGATACGCAGTATTTT	.	TRBJ2-3	many	TRBV3-1